This T cell receptor beta chain was sequenced during a study of blood T cell repertoires in COVID-19. On the study more broadly: There were acute and convalescent COVID-19 samples, and they came from the United States, Italy and Spain.

Libraries were prepared by immunoSEQ multiplex PCR; TCRdb keeps only in-frame clonotypes and omits some of them. Here the sample spans around 65,000 clones, roughly 80% being singletons. The specimen was peripheral blood. This clonotype was obtained from a human donor in a cohort sampled during active COVID-19.

DNA for the CDR3: TGTGCCAGCAGCTTGGTCAGGGAGGCCTATGGCTACACCTTC. This translates into CASSLVREAYGYTF. The rearrangement uses TRBV5-4 and TRBJ1-2, with a possible D match to TRBD1 (5 bases). Trimming removed 0 bases at V and 4 bases at J, with 10 bases between. Germline V CDR1 and CDR2: SGHNT, YYREEE (reference sequence). This CDR3 has 14 residues.